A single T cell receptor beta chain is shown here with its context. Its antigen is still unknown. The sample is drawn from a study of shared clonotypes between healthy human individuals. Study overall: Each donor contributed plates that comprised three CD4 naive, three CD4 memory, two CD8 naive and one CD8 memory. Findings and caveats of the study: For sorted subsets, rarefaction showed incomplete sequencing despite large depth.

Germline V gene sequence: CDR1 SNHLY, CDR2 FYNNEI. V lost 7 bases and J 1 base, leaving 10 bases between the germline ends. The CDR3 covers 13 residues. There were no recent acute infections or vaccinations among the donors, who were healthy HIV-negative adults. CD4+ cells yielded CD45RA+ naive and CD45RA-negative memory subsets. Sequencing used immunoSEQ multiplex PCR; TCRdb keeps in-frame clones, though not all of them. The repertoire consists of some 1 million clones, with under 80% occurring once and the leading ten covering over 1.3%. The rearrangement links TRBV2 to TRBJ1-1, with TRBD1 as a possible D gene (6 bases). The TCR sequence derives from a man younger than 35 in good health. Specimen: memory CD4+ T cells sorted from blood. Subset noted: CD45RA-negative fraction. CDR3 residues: CASNNRENTEAFF. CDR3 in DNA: TGTGCCAGCAACAACAGGGAGAACACTGAAGCTTTCTTT.